The 21 T cell receptor beta chains below come from one sample, sequenced in a study of T cells after yellow fever vaccination. TCRdb called the 5' RACE reads again in MiXCR, with one record for every CDR3 protein. The sample yields approximately 450,000 distinct CDR3 sequences, roughly a sixth seen once. Material: PBMCs, obtained before the yellow fever booster vaccination. The receptors here all came from a man between 18 and 29 years old who received the YFV17D yellow fever vaccine.

The V and J genes are TRBV27 and TRBJ2-1, with 12 nucleotides matching TRBD2. Germline CDR1 is MNHEY and CDR2 is SMNVEV (reference sequence). J lost 4 bases, V lost 5 bases, and 3 bases had no gene match. The CDR3 contains 15 residues. CDR3: CASSVLAGGYNEQFF. CDR3 nucleotides: TGTGCCAGCAGTGTACTAGCGGGGGGTTACAATGAGCAGTTCTTC.

CDR3: CASSQSSGGDYNEQFF. The CDR3 nucleotides are TGCGCCAGCAGCCAATCGAGCGGGGGGGACTACAATGAGCAGTTCTTC. The chain links TRBV4-1 to TRBJ2-1; the match to TRBD2 covers 10 bases. V shed 2 bases, J shed 3 bases, and the junction held 4 bases outside the gene matches. The germline gives CDR1 MGHRA, CDR2 YSYEKL. This CDR3 has 16 amino acids.

The chain joins TRBV24-1 to TRBJ2-1, with D unclear. This CDR3 comprises 16 residues. Trimming stripped 3 bases from V and 1 base from J, with 12 bases between. Germline loops: CDR1 KGHDR, CDR2 SFDVKD. CDR3 amino acids: CATSDVWDPSYNEQFF. The CDR3 bases are TGTGCCACCAGTGATGTCTGGGATCCTTCCTACAATGAGCAGTTCTTC.

This chain joins TRBV10-1 and TRBJ2-1; D may be TRBD1 (6 bases). In germline, CDR1 is WNHNN, CDR2 SYGVQD (reference sequence). V lost 5 bases and J 4 bases, leaving 12 bases between the germline ends. The CDR3 has 14 residues. CDR3 residues: CASSPGHLYNEQFF. The DNA for the CDR3 is TGCGCCAGCAGTCCGGGACACCTATACAATGAGCAGTTCTTC.

The V call is TRBV3-1, the J call TRBJ2-5; no clear D gene. Germline CDR1 LGHDT, CDR2 YNNKEL (reference sequence). The CDR3 sequence is 16 residues long. Trimming removed 2 bases at V and 5 bases at J, with 18 bases between. The CDR3: CASSQRSDDAFETQYF. The CDR3 nucleotides read TGTGCCAGCAGCCAAAGGAGCGACGATGCGTTCGAGACCCAGTACTTC.

This clonotype occurred a few times. The genes are TRBV3-1 and TRBJ2-2; perhaps TRBD2 as D (5 bases). Germline V gene sequence: CDR1 LGHDT, CDR2 YNNKEL (reference sequence). V lost 5 bases to trimming and J lost 7 bases, with 11 bases between them. The CDR3 runs to 13 residues. CDR3 loop: CASSIRRGGELFF. DNA for the CDR3: TGTGCCAGCAGCATAAGACGGGGCGGGGAGCTGTTTTTT.

This sequence joins TRBV27 and TRBJ2-3, with 15 bases aligning to TRBD2. This CDR3 comprises 13 residues. Germline CDR1 MNHEY, CDR2 SMNVEV (reference sequence). Trimming removed 6 bases from V and 13 bases from J; junction bases left unmatched: 5. DNA for the CDR3: TGTGCCAGCAGGGGACTAGCGGGGGGCCAAGAGTATTTT. It translates to CASRGLAGGQEYF.

The chain employs TRBV7-9 and TRBJ2-7; D possibly corresponds to TRBD2 (5 bases). The length of the CDR3 is 14 residues. V lost 3 bases and J 7 bases, leaving 16 bases between the germline ends. Germline V lookup: CDR1 SEHNR, CDR2 FQNEAQ (reference sequence). In DNA form, the CDR3 reads TGTGCCAGCAGCTTTGGTCCGGAGAGGGTGGAGCAGTACTTC. Amino acids: CASSFGPERVEQYF.

This rearrangement joins TRBV20-1 to TRBJ2-7, with 12 bases aligning to TRBD2. The CDR3 sequence is 12 residues long. J was trimmed by 5 bases and V by 7 bases; bases with no gene match: 3. Germline V gene data show CDR1 as DFQATT and CDR2 as SNEGSKA (reference sequence). The CDR3 region has the DNA TGCAGTGTGGGACTAGCGGGCGACGAGCAGTACTTC. This codes for CSVGLAGDEQYF.

Concerning this clonotype: The junction departs from the called germline gene at one end, perhaps through a read error. The rearrangement links TRBV20-1 to TRBJ1-1; possible D gene TRBD1, 5 bases. This CDR3 contains 8 residues. CDR1 DFQATT and CDR2 SNEGSKA come from the germline V gene (reference sequence). The CDR3 coding sequence is TGCAGTGCCATAGACGGGGGGTTT. Translated: CSAIDGGF.

The V call is TRBV20-1, the J call TRBJ2-3; D tentatively fits TRBD1 or TRBD2 (6 bases each). This CDR3 is built from 14 residues. CDR1 is DFQATT and CDR2 is SNEGSKA in the germline V gene (reference sequence). The V gene lost 0 bases and the J gene lost 6 bases, with 13 bases spanning the gap. CDR3 protein: CSARDMGGRDTQYF. The CDR3 DNA reads TGCAGTGCTAGAGATATGGGGGGCCGGGATACGCAGTATTTT.

This clonotype was counted only a few times. The gene calls are TRBV18 and TRBJ2-7; 7 bases fit TRBD1. CDR1 KGHSH and CDR2 LQKENI come from the germline V gene. This CDR3 is built from 15 residues. Trimming at V came to 0 bases and at J to 4 bases, leaving 6 bases not matched to a gene. CDR3 loop: CASSPPSGQRYEQYF. As DNA, the CDR3 is TGTGCCAGCTCACCACCCTCGGGACAGAGATACGAGCAGTACTTC.

This sequence joins TRBV3-1 and TRBJ2-2; tentatively, D is TRBD2 (6 bases). Trimming stripped 4 bases from V and 6 bases from J, with 18 bases between. There are 16 residues in the CDR3. Germline assignment: CDR1 LGHDT and CDR2 YNNKEL (reference sequence). CDR3 in DNA: TGTGCCAGCAGCCCGACTAGTTTTCAATTTTCCGGGGAGCTGTTTTTT. Amino acid sequence: CASSPTSFQFSGELFF.

This clonotype was picked up a small number of times. The chain has TRBV7-4 and TRBJ2-5; D is perhaps TRBD1 (5 bases). Germline V lookup: CDR1 SGHVT, CDR2 SQSDAQ. CDR3 length: 18 amino acids. V lost 5 bases to trimming and J lost 2 bases, with 24 bases between them. CDR3 nucleotide sequence: TGTGCCAGCAGCAACGGTCTCCTCGAGTGCAGGGCACAAGAGACCCAGTACTTC. It yields the protein CASSNGLLECRAQETQYF.

The chain recombines TRBV6-1 with TRBJ2-1; 7 bases match TRBD1. The CDR3 consists of 15 residues. Germline values: CDR1 MNHNS, CDR2 SASEGT. After removal of 5 bases from V and 5 bases from J, the junction contained 9 bases not matched to a gene. The CDR3 region has the DNA TGTGCCAGCAGTCCCCGACAGGGACAAAACAATGAGCAGTTCTTC. Its protein is CASSPRQGQNNEQFF.

The rearrangement links TRBV6-6 to TRBJ2-3, with D maybe TRBD2 (5 bases). Germline assignment: CDR1 MNHNY and CDR2 SVGAGI (reference sequence). Trimming shortened V by 7 bases and J by 4 bases, and 12 bases separated the two germline ends. The CDR3 totals 13 residues. The CDR3 sequence is CASNFGESDTQYF. The CDR3 bases are TGTGCCAGCAATTTTGGGGAGTCAGATACGCAGTATTTT.

The J gene is TRBJ2-4, the V gene TRBV4-3; D is perhaps TRBD1 (6 bases). The CDR3 contains 15 residues. Germline CDR1 LGHNA, CDR2 YSLEER. With 0 bases removed from V and 8 bases from J, the gap between germline ends came to 14 bases. The CDR3 nucleotides read TGCGCCAGCAGCCAAGATTCAAGCAGGGGAGACATTCAGTACTTC. Protein product: CASSQDSSRGDIQYF.

In its sample, this clonotype was seen once. The J gene is TRBJ2-7, the V gene TRBV20-1; D unclear. V shed 3 bases and J shed 0 bases, with 12 bases lying between them. Germline lookup yields CDR1 DFQATT and CDR2 SNEGSKA (reference sequence). The CDR3 is made up of 14 amino acids. CDR3 nucleotides: TGCAGTGCTAGCCCTAGTATCGGCTCCTACGAGCAGTACTTC. It codes for CSASPSIGSYEQYF.

The table lists this clonotype with a count of one. V usage is TRBV11-2 and J usage is TRBJ1-1; 7 nucleotides line up with TRBD1. The CDR3 is 15 amino acids. The germline gives CDR1 SGHAT, CDR2 FQNNGV. Unmatched junction bases numbered 16, after V lost 7 bases and J lost 8 bases. CDR3 sequence: CASTISRDRDSEAFF. Written as DNA, the CDR3 is TGTGCCAGCACAATAAGTCGAGACAGGGACTCAGAAGCTTTCTTT. Variable domain in full (rest from reference TRBV11-2 and TRBJ1-1): EAGVAQSPRYKIIEKRQSVAFWCNPISGHATLYWYQQILGQGPKLLIQFQNNGVVDDSQLPKDRFSAERLKGVDSTLKIQPAKLEDSAVYLCASTISRDRDSEAFFGQGTRLTVV.

V gene TRBV7-6 combines with J gene TRBJ1-2; the D gene is possibly TRBD1 (5 bases). Germline V gene sequence: CDR1 SGHVS, CDR2 FNYEAQ. The CDR3 totals 15 residues. V lost 3 bases to trimming and J lost 5 bases, with 16 bases between them. The CDR3 region has the DNA TGTGCCAGCAGCTTGAGCCAGGGACGAGGGTATGGCTACACCTTC. Its translation: CASSLSQGRGYGYTF. Full variable domain (remainder filled in from reference TRBV7-6 and TRBJ1-2): GAGVSQSPRYKVTKRGQDVALRCDPISGHVSLYWYRQALGQGPEFLTYFNYEAQQDKSGLPNDRFSAERPEGSISTLTIQRTEQRDSAMYRCASSLSQGRGYGYTFGSGTRLTVV.

V usage is TRBV21-1 and J usage is TRBJ2-5; no check of the table's D call, TRBD2, against the DNA was made. TRBV21-1 is a recognized pseudogene. The CDR3 loop spans 17 amino acids. The CDR3, as DNA: TGTGCCAGCACCGGACTAGCGGGGGGGCCCGGTTTGAGGACCCAGTACTTC. Translated: CASTGLAGGPGLRTQYF.